This T cell receptor (beta chain) is from a study of T-cell memory formation after mild COVID-19. About the study: Clustering of TCRs was largely donor specific. Study results and limitations: A subset of responding clones appeared in pre-infection memory, suggesting cross-reactive memory joined.

TCRdb fed the 5' RACE reads into MiXCR, producing one record per CDR3 protein. The sample gives over 450,000 distinct CDR3 sequences, around 21% of which show up once; roughly an eighth is in the top ten. This clonotype has just a few counts. Its antigen remains unknown. With 0 bases removed from V and 3 bases from J, the gap between germline ends came to 13 bases. Germline assignment: CDR1 SGDLS and CDR2 YYNGEE. The CDR3 consists of 15 residues. This sequence was found in an adult woman who had mild COVID-19 (a few samples of this study predate the infection). Cell type and time point are not known. The gene calls are TRBV9 and TRBJ2-7, with D tentatively TRBD2 (6 bases). Sequencing was performed on PBMCs or a T cell subset sorted from them (not recorded which). CDR3 nucleotide sequence: TGTGCCAGCAGCGTAGGTCCCCGGGAGTACTACGAGCAGTACTTC. This translates into CASSVGPREYYEQYF.